Listed below are T cell receptor beta chains from one sample, sequenced in a study of cytomegalovirus exposure and HLA in healthy donors. The method was immunoSEQ multiplex PCR; TCRdb's version includes in-frame clones alone and lacks a portion of them. The sample consists of about 150,000 clones, 77% of them appearing once. Material: PBMCs. Source of these receptors: a male donor in good health and CMV-seronegative. CDR3s include the opening cysteine and the closing phenylalanine or tryptophan. D genes are given only for firm matches. Clone size is shown for a subset of rows, as once, few, many or a class of expanded clone.

d_gene	v_gene	j_gene	abundance	CDR3aa	CDR3nt
TRBD2	TRBV15	TRBJ2-7	.	CATRGLAGVGTPYEQYF	TGTGCCACCAGAGGACTAGCGGGAGTTGGTACACCCTACGAGCAGTACTTC
.	TRBV18	TRBJ1-2	.	CASSLDRRYGYTF	TGTGCCAGCTCCTTAGACAGGAGGTATGGCTACACCTTC
.	TRBV5-4	TRBJ2-5	.	CASSPGGGTAETQYF	TGTGCCAGCAGCCCAGGTGGAGGGACCGCGGAGACCCAGTACTTC
TRBD2	TRBV5-4	TRBJ2-3	.	CASTEGVAGGTDTQYF	TGTGCCAGCACCGAAGGGGTAGCGGGGGGCACAGATACGCAGTATTTT
TRBD1	TRBV18	TRBJ2-3	.	CASSSPGQHMYTQYF	TGTGCCAGCTCATCGCCGGGACAGCACATGTATACGCAGTATTTT
TRBD1	TRBV7-2	TRBJ2-7	.	CASSSRSRDRRYEQYF	TGTGCCAGCAGCTCCCGGTCTCGGGACAGACGTTACGAGCAGTACTTC
.	TRBV30	TRBJ1-1	.	CAWSGLNTEAFF	TGTGCCTGGAGTGGTCTTAACACTGAAGCTTTCTTT
.	TRBV6-1	TRBJ2-3	.	CASRGVTDTQYF	TGTGCCAGCAGAGGGGTCACAGATACGCAGTATTTT
.	TRBV7-9	TRBJ2-7	.	CSSSLVGGRYNEQYF	TGTTCCAGCAGCCTTGTCGGAGGGCGGTACAACGAGCAGTACTTC
TRBD1	TRBV6-4	TRBJ2-1	.	CASSGLGTGKFF	TGTGCCAGCAGTGGACTTGGGACAGGGAAGTTCTTC
TRBD1	TRBV18	TRBJ2-5	.	CASSPSTGGGETQYF	TGTGCCAGCTCACCGTCGACAGGGGGTGGGGAGACCCAGTACTTC
.	TRBV29-1	TRBJ2-7	.	CSVDSGEYEQYF	TGCAGCGTTGATTCGGGAGAGTACGAGCAGTACTTC
TRBD2	TRBV6-5	TRBJ2-7	few	CASRPPAGAYEQYF	TGTGCCAGCAGACCCCCGGCGGGGGCCTACGAGCAGTACTTC
.	TRBV7-8	TRBJ2-5	.	CASSLVGQFQETQYF	TGTGCCAGCAGCTTAGTTGGGCAGTTTCAAGAGACCCAGTACTTC
TRBD2	TRBV11-2	TRBJ2-7	once	CASSSWLAGSYEQYF	TGTGCCAGCAGTTCCTGGCTAGCGGGCTCCTACGAGCAGTACTTC
TRBD1	TRBV5-6	TRBJ1-4	.	CASSLVGQGREELFF	TGTGCCAGCAGCTTGGTGGGACAGGGACGAGAAGAACTGTTTTTT
.	TRBV7-3	TRBJ2-6	.	CASSLRGAPAGANVLTF	TGTGCCAGCAGCTTACGGGGGGCGCCTGCCGGGGCCAACGTCCTGACTTTC
TRBD2	TRBV5-1	TRBJ2-3	.	CASSPSGGTDTQYF	TGCGCCAGCAGCCCTAGCGGGGGGACAGATACGCAGTATTTT
.	TRBV25-1	TRBJ2-7	.	CASSAGQGSYEQYF	TGTGCCAGCAGTGCCGGGCAGGGTTCCTACGAGCAGTACTTC
.	TRBV4-1	TRBJ2-1	few	CASSQVKGRVTYNEQFF	TGCGCCAGCAGCCAAGTAAAGGGGCGCGTCACCTACAATGAGCAGTTCTTC
.	TRBV15	TRBJ2-1	.	CATSRVTAKGDEQFF	TGTGCCACCAGCAGAGTGACTGCTAAGGGGGATGAGCAGTTCTTC
.	TRBV19	TRBJ1-5	.	CASSSEYRDNQPQHF	TGTGCCAGTAGTTCCGAGTACAGGGACAATCAGCCCCAGCATTTT
TRBD1	TRBV18	TRBJ1-2	.	CASSQGQGGYGYTF	TGTGCCAGCTCGCAGGGACAGGGGGGCTATGGCTACACCTTC
.	TRBV27	TRBJ1-1	.	CASSLGSTYTEAFF	TGTGCCAGCAGCCTGGGCTCCACGTACACTGAAGCTTTCTTT
TRBD1	TRBV6-5	TRBJ2-7	.	CASSSTGTGSHEQYF	TGTGCCAGCAGTTCTACCGGGACAGGGTCCCACGAGCAGTACTTC
.	TRBV7-3	TRBJ2-2	once	CASSILVPGELFF	TGTGCCAGCAGCATACTAGTTCCCGGGGAGCTGTTTTTT
TRBD1	TRBV7-9	TRBJ2-7	.	CASSWDRGYEQYF	TGTGCCAGCAGCTGGGACAGGGGATACGAGCAGTACTTC
.	TRBV9	TRBJ2-5	.	CASSVGGGRGSEETQYF	TGTGCCAGCAGCGTAGGGGGGGGCCGGGGATCGGAGGAGACCCAGTACTTC
TRBD2	TRBV10-2	TRBJ2-1	.	CASSKAGTMNYNEQFF	TGCGCCAGCAGCAAAGCCGGGACTATGAACTACAATGAGCAGTTCTTC
.	TRBV18	TRBJ2-7	.	CASSPGAEENYEQYF	TGTGCCAGCTCACCAGGGGCAGAAGAGAATTACGAGCAGTACTTC
.	TRBV7-8	TRBJ1-1	.	CASSLQQVPNTEAFF	TGCGCCAGCAGCTTGCAACAGGTTCCGAACACTGAAGCTTTCTTT
TRBD2	TRBV9	TRBJ2-1	.	CASSAPQGGYNEQFF	TGTGCCAGCAGCGCCCCGCAGGGAGGGTACAATGAGCAGTTCTTC
.	TRBV6-5	TRBJ1-2	.	CASSYRSGQNYGYTF	TGTGCCAGCAGTTACCGCAGCGGACAGAACTATGGCTACACCTTC
.	TRBV4-2	TRBJ1-1	.	CASNHSEECKNTEAFF	TGTGCCAGCAATCATTCAGAGGAATGTAAGAACACTGAAGCTTTCTTT
TRBD1	TRBV27	TRBJ2-7	.	CASSLRQGTYEQYF	TGTGCCAGCAGTTTGAGACAGGGAACCTACGAGCAGTACTTC
.	TRBV5-1	TRBJ1-5	.	CASSLYTGSNQPQHF	TGCGCCAGCAGCTTGTATACAGGGAGCAATCAGCCCCAGCATTTT
.	TRBV4-1	TRBJ1-5	.	CASSQEKAGRDNQPQHF	TGCGCCAGCAGCCAAGAAAAGGCAGGGAGGGACAATCAGCCCCAGCATTTT
.	TRBV27	TRBJ1-4	.	CASSPTTVNEKLFF	TGTGCCAGCAGTCCGACGACAGTAAATGAAAAACTGTTTTTT
TRBD1	TRBV19	TRBJ2-5	once	CASSIGQGQVTQYF	TGTGCCAGTAGTATAGGACAGGGGCAGGTGACCCAGTACTTC
TRBD2	TRBV7-2	TRBJ2-5	.	CASSFTSGGQETQYF	TGTGCCAGCAGCTTCACTAGCGGAGGGCAAGAGACCCAGTACTTC
TRBD1	TRBV6-1	TRBJ2-2	.	CASSAWDRRTGELFF	TGTGCCAGCAGTGCCTGGGACAGGCGGACCGGGGAGCTGTTTTTT
TRBD1	TRBV29-1	TRBJ1-1	few	CSARNRGQAFF	TGCAGCGCCCGAAACAGGGGACAAGCTTTCTTT
TRBD2	TRBV7-9	TRBJ2-4	.	CASSPPGLAGGAKNIQYF	TGTGCCAGCAGCCCCCCGGGACTAGCGGGGGGAGCCAAAAACATTCAGTACTTC
TRBD2	TRBV5-1	TRBJ2-2	.	CASSLGLAGGPDTGELFF	TGCGCCAGCAGCTTGGGCCTAGCGGGGGGGCCCGACACCGGGGAGCTGTTTTTT
TRBD2	TRBV28	TRBJ2-5	.	CASSPTSGITETQYF	TGTGCCAGCAGTCCAACTAGCGGGATTACAGAGACCCAGTACTTC
TRBD1	TRBV5-4	TRBJ2-5	.	CASSVPGQGQTQYF	TGTGCCAGCAGCGTCCCGGGACAGGGACAGACCCAGTACTTC
.	TRBV27	TRBJ1-4	.	CASSLYAVTTNEKLFF	TGTGCCAGCAGTTTATACGCGGTTACAACTAATGAAAAACTGTTTTTT
TRBD1	TRBV18	TRBJ2-7	.	CASSLGTAESYEQYF	TGTGCCAGCTCACTTGGGACAGCAGAGAGCTACGAGCAGTACTTC